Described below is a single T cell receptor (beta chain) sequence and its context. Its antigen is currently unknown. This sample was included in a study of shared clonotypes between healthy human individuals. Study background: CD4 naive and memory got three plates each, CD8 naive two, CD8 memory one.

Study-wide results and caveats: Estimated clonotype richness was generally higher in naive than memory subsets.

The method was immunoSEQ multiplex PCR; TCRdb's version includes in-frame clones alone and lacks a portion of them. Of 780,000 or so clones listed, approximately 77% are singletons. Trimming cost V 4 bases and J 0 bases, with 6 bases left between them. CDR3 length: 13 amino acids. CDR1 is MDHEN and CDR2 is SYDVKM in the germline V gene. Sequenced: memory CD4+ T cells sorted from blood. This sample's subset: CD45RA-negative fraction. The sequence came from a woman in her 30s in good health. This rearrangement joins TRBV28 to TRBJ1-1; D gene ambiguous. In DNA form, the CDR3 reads TGTGCCAGCAGTTCATTAATGAACACTGAAGCTTTCTTT. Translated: CASSSLMNTEAFF.